These T cell receptor beta chains were read from a single sample in a study of T cell responses to AZD1222 COVID-19 vaccine. Repertoires were generated with immunoSEQ multiplex PCR, while TCRdb's copy carries only in-frame clones and drops some. Of 150,000 to 160,000 clones listed, roughly 90% are singletons. The source material was peripheral blood, sampled on day 0 of AZD1222 vaccination. These receptors were obtained from an adult in good health. The CDR3 runs from the conserved cysteine through the conserved F or W. Each record gives: clone size, V gene, CDR3 protein. Size values are once, few and many counts, or a class for expanded clones, and some rows have none.

few	TRBV19	CASSPRVGKGYTF
-	TRBV11-2	CASSRQGSGEYEQYF
-	TRBV2	CASSEDRGNTIYF
-	TRBV6-1	CASSVRGEGRAHHEQYF
-	TRBV5-6	CASSLEEREDYGYTF
-	TRBV11-2	CASSLESGESYEQYF
-	TRBV6-5	CASRVSGQALYEQYF
few	TRBV7-2	CASSLGTGPYGYTF
-	TRBV9	CASSAPGQYGYTF
-	TRBV4-1	CASSPQVFDGYTF
-	TRBV3-1/TRBV3-2	CASSQGLAGGAQYF
once	TRBV7-9	CASSLAVAGTDTQYF
-	TRBV5-4	CASSRGFATGELFF
once	TRBV28	CASRGTGRREQYF
-	TRBV19	CARPSDRGQFGNSPLHF
-	TRBV4-3	CASSQVAESYGYTF
-	TRBV28	CASSTVGRGNYGYTF
-	TRBV10-1	CASTGGNTGELFF
-	TRBV5-1	CASSFAGTSANEQYF
few	TRBV25-1	CASSYSSMGELFF
once	TRBV10-3	CAISPRREPAYEQYF
-	TRBV5-1	CASKWDLKREGYTF
-	TRBV7-9	CASSPQNYGYTF
-	TRBV3-1/TRBV3-2	CASSHGRGNTQYF
-	TRBV6-5	CASSNRGNGNQPQHF
-	TRBV18	CASSPLGHFEAFF
-	TRBV9	CASSTRQGAGYTF
-	TRBV12-3/TRBV12-4	CASRTTGKLFF
-	TRBV18	CASSPRVIRQGGGETQYF
-	TRBV9	CASSAGGQVGETQYF
once	TRBV5-1	CASSLNGLAEAGELFF
-	TRBV18	CASSPPGEANVLTF
-	TRBV5-5	CASSSGGGTVYNEQFF
once	TRBV2	CASRVRGVSGNTIYF
-	TRBV12-5	CASGLSGSYEQYF
-	TRBV18	CASSPRQGVDYGYTF
few	TRBV7-2	CASSSADTGELFF
-	TRBV9	CASSAYRAEDGYTF
-	TRBV7-2	CASSPQLFQETQYF
-	TRBV9	CASRRTQYF
-	TRBV5-1	CASSPGQGAASQETQYF
-	TRBV11-2	CASSPGPRGTIQYF
-	TRBV2	CASKPPQAGLAKNIQYF
-	TRBV7-9	CASSSGEIENTIYF
once	TRBV18	CASSPPLGGEQFF